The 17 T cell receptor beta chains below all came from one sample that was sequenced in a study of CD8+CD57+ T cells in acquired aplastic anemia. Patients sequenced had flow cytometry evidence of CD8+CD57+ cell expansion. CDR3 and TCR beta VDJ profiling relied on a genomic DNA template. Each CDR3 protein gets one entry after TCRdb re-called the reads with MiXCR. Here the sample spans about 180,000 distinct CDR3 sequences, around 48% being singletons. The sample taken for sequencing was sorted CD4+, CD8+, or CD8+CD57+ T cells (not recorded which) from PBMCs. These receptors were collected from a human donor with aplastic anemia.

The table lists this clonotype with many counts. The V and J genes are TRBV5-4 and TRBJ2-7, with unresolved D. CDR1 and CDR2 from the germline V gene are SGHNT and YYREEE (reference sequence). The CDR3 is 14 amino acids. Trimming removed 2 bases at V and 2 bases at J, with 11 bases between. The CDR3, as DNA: TGTGCCAGCAGCTTAAAGGGTCCGGCCTACGAGCAGTACTTC. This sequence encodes CASSLKGPAYEQYF.

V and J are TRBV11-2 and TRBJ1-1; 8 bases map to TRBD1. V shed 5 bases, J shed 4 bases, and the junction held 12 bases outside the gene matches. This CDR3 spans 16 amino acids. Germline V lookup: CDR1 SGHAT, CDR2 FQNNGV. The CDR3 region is CASSLVTGEFRTEAFF. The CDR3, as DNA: TGTGCCAGCAGCCTTGTGACAGGGGAGTTTCGCACTGAAGCTTTCTTT.

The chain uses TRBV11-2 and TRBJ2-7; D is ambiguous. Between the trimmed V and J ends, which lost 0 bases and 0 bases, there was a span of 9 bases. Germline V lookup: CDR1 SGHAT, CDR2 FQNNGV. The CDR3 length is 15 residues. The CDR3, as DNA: TGTGCCAGCAGCTTAGACCCCAGACCCTCCTACGAGCAGTACTTC. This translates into CASSLDPRPSYEQYF.

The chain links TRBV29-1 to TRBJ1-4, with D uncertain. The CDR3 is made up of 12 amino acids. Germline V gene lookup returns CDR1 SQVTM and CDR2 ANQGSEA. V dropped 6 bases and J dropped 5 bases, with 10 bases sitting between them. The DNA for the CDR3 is TGCAGCGTGGAGGACCCGAATGAAAAACTGTTTTTT. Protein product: CSVEDPNEKLFF.

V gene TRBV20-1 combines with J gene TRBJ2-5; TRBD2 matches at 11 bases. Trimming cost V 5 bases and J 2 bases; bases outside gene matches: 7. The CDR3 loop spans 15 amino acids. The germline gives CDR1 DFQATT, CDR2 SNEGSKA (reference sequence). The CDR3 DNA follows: TGCAGTGCTCTGTCTAGCGGGGGGAGGCAAGAGACCCAGTACTTC. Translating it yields CSALSSGGRQETQYF.

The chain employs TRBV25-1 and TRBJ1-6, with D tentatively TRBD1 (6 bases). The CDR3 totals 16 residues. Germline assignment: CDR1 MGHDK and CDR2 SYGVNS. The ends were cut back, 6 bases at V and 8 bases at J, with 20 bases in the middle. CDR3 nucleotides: TGTGCCAGCAGCGACGGACAGCGACTGTTATATTCACCCCTCCACTTT. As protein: CASSDGQRLLYSPLHF.

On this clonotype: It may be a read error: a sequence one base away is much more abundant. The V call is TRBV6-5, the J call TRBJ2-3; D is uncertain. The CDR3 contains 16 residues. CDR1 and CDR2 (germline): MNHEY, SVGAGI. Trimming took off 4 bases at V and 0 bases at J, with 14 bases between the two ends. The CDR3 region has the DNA TGTGCCAGCAGTTCCTGGGCAAGTTTAAGCACAGATACGCAGTATTTT. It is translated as CASSSWASLSTDTQYF.

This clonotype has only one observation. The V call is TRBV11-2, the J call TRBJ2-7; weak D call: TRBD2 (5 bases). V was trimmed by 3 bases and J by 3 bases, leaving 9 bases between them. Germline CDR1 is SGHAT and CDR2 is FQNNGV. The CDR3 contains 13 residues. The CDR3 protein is CASSLSSFYEQYF. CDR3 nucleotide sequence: TGTGCCAGCAGCTTGTCTAGCTTCTACGAGCAGTACTTC.

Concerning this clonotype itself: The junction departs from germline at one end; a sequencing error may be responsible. In DNA form, the CDR3 reads TGTGCCAGCAGCGGTCGGACTAGCGGATACGAACAGTACTTC. Protein: CASSGRTSGYEQYF. The chain combines TRBV11-3 with TRBJ2-7; 10 bases map to TRBD2. The CDR3 covers 14 residues. Germline V CDR1 and CDR2: SGHNT, YENEEA.

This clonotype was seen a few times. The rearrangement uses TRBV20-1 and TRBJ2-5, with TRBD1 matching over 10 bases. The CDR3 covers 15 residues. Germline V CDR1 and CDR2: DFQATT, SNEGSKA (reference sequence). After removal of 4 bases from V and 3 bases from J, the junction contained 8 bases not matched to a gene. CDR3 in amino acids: CSAIVPTGGEETQYF. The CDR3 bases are TGCAGTGCTATCGTCCCGACAGGGGGCGAAGAGACCCAGTACTTC.

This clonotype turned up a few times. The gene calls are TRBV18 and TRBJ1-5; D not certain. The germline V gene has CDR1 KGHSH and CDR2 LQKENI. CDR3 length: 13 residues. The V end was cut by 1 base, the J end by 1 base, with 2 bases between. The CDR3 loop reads CASSPRSNQPQHF. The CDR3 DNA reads TGTGCCAGCTCACCACGGAGCAATCAGCCCCAGCATTTT.

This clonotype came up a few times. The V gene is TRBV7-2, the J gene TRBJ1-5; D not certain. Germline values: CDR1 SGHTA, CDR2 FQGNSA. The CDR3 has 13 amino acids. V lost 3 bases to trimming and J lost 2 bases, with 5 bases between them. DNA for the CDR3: TGTGCCAGCAGCTTGATGGGCAATCAGCCCCAGCATTTT. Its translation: CASSLMGNQPQHF.

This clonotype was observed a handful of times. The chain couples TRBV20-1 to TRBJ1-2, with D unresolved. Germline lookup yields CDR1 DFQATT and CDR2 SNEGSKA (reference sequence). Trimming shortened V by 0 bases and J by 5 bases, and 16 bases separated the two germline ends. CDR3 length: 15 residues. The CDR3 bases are TGCAGTGCTAGAGATCCCAAAGTTAGCTCGTATGGCTACACCTTC. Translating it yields CSARDPKVSSYGYTF.

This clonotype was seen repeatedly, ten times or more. The CDR3 loop is CASSLSSGVRDEKLFF. As DNA, the CDR3 is TGTGCCAGCAGTTTATCAAGTGGCGTAAGGGATGAAAAACTGTTTTTT. The genes are TRBV27 and TRBJ1-4; no clear D gene. CDR1 MNHEY and CDR2 SMNVEV come from the germline V gene (reference sequence). The CDR3 runs 16 residues. The germline V and J ends were trimmed by 0 bases and 6 bases, with 14 bases remaining between them. The full variable domain, rest sourced from reference TRBV27 and TRBJ1-4, is EAQVTQNPRYLITVTGKKLTVTCSQNMNHEYMSWYRQDPGLGLRQIYYSMNVEVTDKGDVPEGYKVSRKEKRNFPLILESPSPNQTSLYFCASSLSSGVRDEKLFFGSGTQLSVL.

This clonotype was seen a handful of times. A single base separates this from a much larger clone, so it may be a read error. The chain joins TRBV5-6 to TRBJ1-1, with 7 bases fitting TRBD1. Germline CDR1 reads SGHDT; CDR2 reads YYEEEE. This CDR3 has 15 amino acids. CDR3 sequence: CASGLYATGSTEAFF. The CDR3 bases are TGTGCCAGCGGCTTGTACGCGACAGGGAGCACTGAAGCTTTCTTT.

The CDR3 nucleotides read TGTGCCAGCTCGACAGGGGGGAGGTCTTACGAGCAGTACTTC. Residues: CASSTGGRSYEQYF. This chain links TRBV7-9 with TRBJ2-7; 9 nucleotides align to TRBD1. The CDR3 extends over 14 amino acids. Germline V lookup: CDR1 SEHNR, CDR2 FQNEAQ (reference sequence). J was trimmed by 4 bases and V by 8 bases; bases with no gene match: 9.

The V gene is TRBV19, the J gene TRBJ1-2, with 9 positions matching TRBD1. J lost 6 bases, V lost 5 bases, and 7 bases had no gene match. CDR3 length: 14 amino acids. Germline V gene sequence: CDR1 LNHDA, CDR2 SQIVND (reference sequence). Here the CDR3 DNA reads TGTGCCAGTAGTCCTAGGTGGGACAGGGATGGCTACACCTTC. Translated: CASSPRWDRDGYTF. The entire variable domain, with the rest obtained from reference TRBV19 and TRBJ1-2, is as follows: DGGITQSPKYLFRKEGQNVTLSCEQNLNHDAMYWYRQDPGQGLRLIYYSQIVNDFQKGDIAEGYSVSREKKESFPLTVTSAQKNPTAFYLCASSPRWDRDGYTFGSGTRLTVV.